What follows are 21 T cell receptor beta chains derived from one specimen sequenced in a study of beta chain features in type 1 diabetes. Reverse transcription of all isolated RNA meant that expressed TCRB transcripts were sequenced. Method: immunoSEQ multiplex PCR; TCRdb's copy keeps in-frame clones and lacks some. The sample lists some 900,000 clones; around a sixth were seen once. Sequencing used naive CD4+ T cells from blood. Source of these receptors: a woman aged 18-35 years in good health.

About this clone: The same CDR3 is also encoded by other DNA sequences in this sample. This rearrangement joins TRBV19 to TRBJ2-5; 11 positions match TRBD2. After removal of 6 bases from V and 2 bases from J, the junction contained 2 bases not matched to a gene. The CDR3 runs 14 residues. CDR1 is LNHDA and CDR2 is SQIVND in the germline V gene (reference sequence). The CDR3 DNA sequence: TGTGCCAGTAGCCGACTAGCGGGGCAAGAGACCCAGTACTTC. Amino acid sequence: CASSRLAGQETQYF.

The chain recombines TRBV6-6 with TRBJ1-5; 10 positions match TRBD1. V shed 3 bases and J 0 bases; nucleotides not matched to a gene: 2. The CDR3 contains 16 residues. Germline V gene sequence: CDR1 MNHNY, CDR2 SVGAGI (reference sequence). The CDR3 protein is CASSYRTGGSNQPQHF. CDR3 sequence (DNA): TGTGCCAGCAGTTATCGGACAGGGGGTAGCAATCAGCCCCAGCATTTT.

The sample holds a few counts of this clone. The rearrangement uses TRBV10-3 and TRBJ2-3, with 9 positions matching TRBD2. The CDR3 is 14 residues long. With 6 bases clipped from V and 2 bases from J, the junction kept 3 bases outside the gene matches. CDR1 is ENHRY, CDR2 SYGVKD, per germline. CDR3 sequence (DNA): TGTGCCATCAGGACTAGCGGCCCCACAGATACGCAGTATTTT. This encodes CAIRTSGPTDTQYF.

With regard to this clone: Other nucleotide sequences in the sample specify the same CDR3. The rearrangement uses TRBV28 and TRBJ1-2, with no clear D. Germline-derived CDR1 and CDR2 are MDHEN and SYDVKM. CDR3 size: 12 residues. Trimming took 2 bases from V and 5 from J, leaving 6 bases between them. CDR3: CASSLVGYGYTF. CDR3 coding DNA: TGTGCCAGCAGTTTAGTTGGATATGGCTACACCTTC.

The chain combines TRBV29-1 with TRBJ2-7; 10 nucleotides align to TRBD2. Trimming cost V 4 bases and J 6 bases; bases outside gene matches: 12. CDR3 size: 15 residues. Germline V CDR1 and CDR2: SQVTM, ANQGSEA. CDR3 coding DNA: TGCAGCGTTGTAGGTCGGCTAGCGGGAGTACCCGAGCAGTACTTC. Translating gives CSVVGRLAGVPEQYF.

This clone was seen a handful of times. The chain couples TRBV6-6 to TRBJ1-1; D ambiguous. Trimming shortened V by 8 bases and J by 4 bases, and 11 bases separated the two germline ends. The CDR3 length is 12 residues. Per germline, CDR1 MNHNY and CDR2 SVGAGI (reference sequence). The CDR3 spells CASLLGSTEAFF. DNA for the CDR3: TGTGCCAGCTTGCTGGGGTCCACTGAAGCTTTCTTT.

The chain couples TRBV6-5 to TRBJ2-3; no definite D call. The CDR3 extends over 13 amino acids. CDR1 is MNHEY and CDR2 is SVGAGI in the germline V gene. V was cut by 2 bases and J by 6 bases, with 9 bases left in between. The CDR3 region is CASSYTPTDTQYF. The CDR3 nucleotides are TGTGCCAGCAGTTACACCCCAACGGATACGCAGTATTTT.

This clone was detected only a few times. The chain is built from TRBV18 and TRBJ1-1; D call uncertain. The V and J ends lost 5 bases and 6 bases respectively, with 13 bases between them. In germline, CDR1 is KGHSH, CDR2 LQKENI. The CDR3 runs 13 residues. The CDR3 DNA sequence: TGTGCCAGCTCATACCGGGCTAAGGCTGAAGCTTTCTTT. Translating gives CASSYRAKAEAFF. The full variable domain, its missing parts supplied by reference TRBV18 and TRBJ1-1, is NAGVMQNPRHLVRRRGQEARLRCSPMKGHSHVYWYRQLPEEGLKFMVYLQKENIIDESGMPKERFSAEFPKEGPSILRIQQVVRGDSAAYFCASSYRAKAEAFFGQGTRLTVV.

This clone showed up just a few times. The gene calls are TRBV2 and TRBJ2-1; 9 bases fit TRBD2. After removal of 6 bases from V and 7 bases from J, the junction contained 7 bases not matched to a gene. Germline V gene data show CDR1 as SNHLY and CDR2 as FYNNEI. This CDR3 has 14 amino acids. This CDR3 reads CASSRTSVMNEQFF. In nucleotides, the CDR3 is TGTGCCAGCAGCAGGACTAGCGTTATGAATGAGCAGTTCTTC.

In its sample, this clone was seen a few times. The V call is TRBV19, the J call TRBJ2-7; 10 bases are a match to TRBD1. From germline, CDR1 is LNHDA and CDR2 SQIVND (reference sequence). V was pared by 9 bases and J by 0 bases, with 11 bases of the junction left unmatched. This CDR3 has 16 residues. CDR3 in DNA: TGTGCCAGCCGACTGACGGGACAGGGGTCCTCCTACGAGCAGTACTTC. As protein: CASRLTGQGSSYEQYF.

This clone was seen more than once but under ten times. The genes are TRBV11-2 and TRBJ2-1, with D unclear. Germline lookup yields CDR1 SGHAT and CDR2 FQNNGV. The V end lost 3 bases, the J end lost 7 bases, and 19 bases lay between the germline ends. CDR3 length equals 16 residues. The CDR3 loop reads CASSFQPGPIINEQFF. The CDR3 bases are TGTGCCAGCAGCTTTCAGCCGGGCCCAATTATTAATGAGCAGTTCTTC.

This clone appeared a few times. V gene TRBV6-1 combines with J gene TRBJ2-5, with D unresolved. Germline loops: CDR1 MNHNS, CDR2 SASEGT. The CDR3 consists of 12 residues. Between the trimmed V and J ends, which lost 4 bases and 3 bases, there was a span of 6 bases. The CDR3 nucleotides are TGTGCCAGCAGTGGGAGTAAAGAGACCCAGTACTTC. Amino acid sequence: CASSGSKETQYF.

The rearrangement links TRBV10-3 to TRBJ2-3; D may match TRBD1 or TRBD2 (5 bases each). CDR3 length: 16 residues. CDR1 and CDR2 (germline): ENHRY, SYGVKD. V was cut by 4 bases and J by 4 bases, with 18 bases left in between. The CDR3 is CAISVRPGPKSDTQYF. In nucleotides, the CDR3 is TGTGCCATCAGTGTACGGCCGGGACCAAAGTCAGATACGCAGTATTTT.

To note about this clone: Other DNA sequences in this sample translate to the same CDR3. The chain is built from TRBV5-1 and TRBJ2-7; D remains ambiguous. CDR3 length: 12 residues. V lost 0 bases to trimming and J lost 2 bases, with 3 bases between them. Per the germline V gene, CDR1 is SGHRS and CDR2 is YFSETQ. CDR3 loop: CASSLGAYEQYF. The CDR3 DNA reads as TGCGCCAGCAGCTTGGGAGCCTACGAGCAGTACTTC. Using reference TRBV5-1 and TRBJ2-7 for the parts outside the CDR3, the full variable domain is KAGVTQTPRYLIKTRGQQVTLSCSPISGHRSVSWYQQTPGQGLQFLFEYFSETQRNKGNFPGRFSGRQFSNSRSEMNVSTLELGDSALYLCASSLGAYEQYFGPGTRLTVT.

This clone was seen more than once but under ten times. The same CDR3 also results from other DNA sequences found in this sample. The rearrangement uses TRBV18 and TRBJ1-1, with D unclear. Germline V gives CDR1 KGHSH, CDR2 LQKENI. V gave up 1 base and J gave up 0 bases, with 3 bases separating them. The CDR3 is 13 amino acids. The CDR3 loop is CASSPRLNTEAFF. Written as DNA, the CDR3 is TGTGCCAGCTCACCACGCCTGAACACTGAAGCTTTCTTT.

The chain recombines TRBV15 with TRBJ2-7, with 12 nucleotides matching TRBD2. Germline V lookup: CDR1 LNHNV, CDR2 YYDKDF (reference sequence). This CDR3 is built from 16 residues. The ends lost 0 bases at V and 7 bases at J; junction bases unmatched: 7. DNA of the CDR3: TGTGCCACCAGCAGAGATATGACTAGCGGGAGTGGAGAGCAGTACTTC. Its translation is CATSRDMTSGSGEQYF.

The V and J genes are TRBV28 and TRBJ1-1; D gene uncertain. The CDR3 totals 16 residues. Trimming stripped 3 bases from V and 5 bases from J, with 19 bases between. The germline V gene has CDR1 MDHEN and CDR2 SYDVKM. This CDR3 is CASSFIASLRGTEAFF. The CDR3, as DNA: TGTGCCAGCAGTTTTATCGCCAGCCTAAGAGGGACTGAAGCTTTCTTT.

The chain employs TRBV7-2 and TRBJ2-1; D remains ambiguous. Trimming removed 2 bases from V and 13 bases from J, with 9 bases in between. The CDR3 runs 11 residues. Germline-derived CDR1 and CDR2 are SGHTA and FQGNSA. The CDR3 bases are TGTGCCAGCAGCTTAATCGGACCACAGTTCTTC. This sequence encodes CASSLIGPQFF.

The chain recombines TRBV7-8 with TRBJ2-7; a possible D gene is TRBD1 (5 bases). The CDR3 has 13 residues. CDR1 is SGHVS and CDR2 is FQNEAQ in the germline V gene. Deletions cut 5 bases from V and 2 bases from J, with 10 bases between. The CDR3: CASSRRGAYEQYF. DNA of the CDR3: TGTGCCAGCAGCCGAAGGGGTGCCTACGAGCAGTACTTC.

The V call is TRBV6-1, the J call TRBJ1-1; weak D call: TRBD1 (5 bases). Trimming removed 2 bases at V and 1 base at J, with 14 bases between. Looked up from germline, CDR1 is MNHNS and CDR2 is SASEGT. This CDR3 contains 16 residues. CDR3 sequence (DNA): TGTGCCAGCAGTGAACGGCAGGGTTCGGCGAACACTGAAGCTTTCTTT. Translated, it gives CASSERQGSANTEAFF.

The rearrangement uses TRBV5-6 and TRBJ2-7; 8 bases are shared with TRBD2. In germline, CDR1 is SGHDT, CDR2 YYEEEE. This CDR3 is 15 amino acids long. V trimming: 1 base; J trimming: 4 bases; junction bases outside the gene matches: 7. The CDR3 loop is CASSLTGLVRYEQYF. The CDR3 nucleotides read TGTGCCAGCAGCTTGACGGGACTAGTCAGATACGAGCAGTACTTC. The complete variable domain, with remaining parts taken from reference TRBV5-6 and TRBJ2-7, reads DAGVTQSPTHLIKTRGQQVTLRCSPKSGHDTVSWYQQALGQGPQFIFQYYEEEERQRGNFPDRFSGHQFPNYSSELNVNALLLGDSALYLCASSLTGLVRYEQYFGPGTRLTVT.